This is a list of T cell receptor beta chains from one sample in a study of memory CD4+ T cells and cytomegalovirus serostatus. Clones were read by immunoSEQ multiplex PCR, and TCRdb kept only the in-frame ones, dropping some. The table includes about 92,000 clones, 75% to 90% detected once. The sequencing sample was made of memory CD4+ T cells from blood. The receptor set was obtained from an adult in good health and CMV-seropositive. CDR3s include the opening cysteine and the closing phenylalanine or tryptophan. The D gene is left open where the match is weak. Not all rows give a size; the values are once, few, many and, for expanded clones, a class.

clone_size,v_call,j_call,d_call,cdr3_aa,cdr3_nt
.,TRBV5-1,TRBJ1-3,.,CASRAGIADGNTIYF,TGCGCCAGCAGGGCGGGGATAGCGGATGGAAACACCATATATTTT
few,TRBV19,TRBJ1-1,.,CASVTYSGEAFF,TGTGCCAGTGTGACTTATTCTGGAGAAGCTTTCTTT
.,TRBV2,TRBJ1-1,.,CASLLGAGLNTEAFF,TGTGCCAGCCTACTGGGGGCTGGTCTGAACACTGAAGCTTTCTTT
.,TRBV6-1,TRBJ1-5,.,CASSERVDRDQPQHF,TGTGCCAGCAGCGAACGGGTCGACAGAGATCAGCCCCAGCATTTT
.,TRBV19,TRBJ2-1,TRBD1,CASSRGQDREQFF,TGTGCCAGTAGTAGGGGACAGGACCGTGAGCAGTTCTTC
.,TRBV4-3,TRBJ2-1,TRBD2,CASSQLAGGFYEQFF,TGCGCCAGCAGCCAACTAGCGGGAGGGTTCTATGAGCAGTTCTTC
.,TRBV28,TRBJ1-1,.,CASSRTLNTEAFF,TGTGCCAGCAGTAGGACACTGAACACTGAAGCTTTCTTT
.,TRBV5-6,TRBJ2-7,.,CASSSNYEQYF,TGTGCCAGCAGCTCTAATTACGAGCAGTACTTC
.,TRBV29-1,TRBJ1-1,.,CSVRGPLNTEAFF,TGCAGCGTCAGAGGACCTTTGAACACTGAAGCTTTCTTT
once,TRBV2,TRBJ1-1,.,CASSEAGEAFF,TGTGCCAGCAGTGAAGCTGGGGAGGCTTTCTTT
.,TRBV19,TRBJ2-1,.,CASSPRTVNEQFF,TGTGCCAGTAGTCCGCGGACAGTTAATGAGCAGTTCTTC
.,TRBV7-3,TRBJ2-5,TRBD1,CASSPGQAQETQYF,TGTGCCAGCAGCCCGGGACAGGCTCAAGAGACCCAGTACTTC
.,TRBV6-5,TRBJ1-6,TRBD1,CASWDSNSPLHF,TGTGCCAGCTGGGACAGTAATTCACCCCTCCACTTT
.,TRBV5-1,TRBJ1-5,.,CASSFTVNQPQHF,TGCGCCAGCAGCTTTACGGTTAATCAGCCCCAGCATTTT
.,TRBV6-5,TRBJ1-2,TRBD1,CASNAGRGYGYTF,TGTGCCAGCAATGCGGGCAGGGGGTATGGCTACACCTTC
.,TRBV5-5,TRBJ1-4,.,CASSETAYNEKLFF,TGTGCCAGCAGCGAGACAGCCTATAATGAAAAACTGTTTTTT
.,TRBV19,TRBJ2-5,TRBD2,CASRGGGRQETQYF,TGTGCCAGTCGGGGCGGGGGACGCCAAGAGACCCAGTACTTC
.,TRBV7-9,TRBJ2-3,TRBD2,CASSRLAGGLSTDTQYF,TGTGCCAGCAGCCGGCTAGCGGGAGGCCTCAGCACAGATACGCAGTATTTT
.,TRBV10-1,TRBJ2-7,TRBD1,CASSNRTGLGEQYF,TGCGCCAGCAGTAACAGGACAGGGCTAGGCGAGCAGTACTTC
.,TRBV6-1,TRBJ2-7,.,CASSEMNYEQYF,TGTGCCAGCAGTGAAATGAACTACGAGCAGTACTTC
.,TRBV2,TRBJ2-5,TRBD2,CASSGASGNTQETQYF,TGTGCCAGCAGTGGGGCTAGCGGGAACACACAAGAGACCCAGTACTTC
few,TRBV30,TRBJ1-1,.,CACPSDRENTEAFF,TGTGCCTGCCCTTCGGACAGAGAGAACACTGAAGCTTTCTTT